This TCR beta chain comes out of a study of T cell responses to AZD1222 COVID-19 vaccine. CDR1 and CDR2 from the germline V gene are SGDLS and YYNGEE. This CDR3 comprises 12 residues. V dropped 3 bases and J dropped 5 bases, with 5 bases sitting between them. The protocol was immunoSEQ multiplex PCR, while the TCRdb copy is restricted to in-frame clones and leaves out a portion. Of about 160,000 clones listed, 94% are singletons. A note on this clone: Its antigen is not known.

Study-level findings and limits: Of the AZD1222 recipients, only 5 to 7 were seropositive at baseline.

The sample consisted of peripheral blood, taken 28 days after the second AZD1222 dose. This TCR derives from an adult who received the AZD1222 COVID-19 vaccine. This chain connects TRBV9 to TRBJ2-2; no reliable D call. As DNA, the CDR3 is TGTGCCAGCAGCGGGAGTACCGGGGAGCTGTTTTTT. The encoded protein is CASSGSTGELFF.